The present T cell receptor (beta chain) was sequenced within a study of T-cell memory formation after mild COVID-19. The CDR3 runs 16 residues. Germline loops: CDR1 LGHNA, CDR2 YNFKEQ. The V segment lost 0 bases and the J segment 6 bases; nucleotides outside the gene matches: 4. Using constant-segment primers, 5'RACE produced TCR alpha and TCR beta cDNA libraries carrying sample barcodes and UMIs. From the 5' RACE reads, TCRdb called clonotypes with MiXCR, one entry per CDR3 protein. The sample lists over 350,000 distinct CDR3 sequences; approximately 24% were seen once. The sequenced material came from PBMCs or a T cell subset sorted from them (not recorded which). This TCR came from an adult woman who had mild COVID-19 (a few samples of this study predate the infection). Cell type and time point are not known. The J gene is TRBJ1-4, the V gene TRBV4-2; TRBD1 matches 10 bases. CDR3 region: CASSQDGGTGDEKLFF. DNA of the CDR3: TGTGCCAGCAGCCAAGATGGGGGGACAGGGGATGAAAAACTGTTTTTT.